This TCR beta chain stems from a study of monozygotic twins with cystic fibrosis. Whole-study results and caveats: Co-twins had the most similar V usage for 13 of 16 pairs, J for 8.

The CDR3 covers 16 residues. V dropped 0 bases and J dropped 3; count of bases not matched to a gene: 3. The germline gives CDR1 LGHNA, CDR2 YSLEER. Generated by immunoSEQ multiplex PCR, the TCRdb table keeps only in-frame clones and is missing some. Of some 26,000 clones in the sample, more than 85% were seen once. Comments on this clone: The antigen remains undetermined.

The receptor was derived from a girl aged 2 to 10 with cystic fibrosis. The sample consisted of blood. The chain links TRBV4-3 to TRBJ1-3; 9 positions match TRBD1. CDR3 nucleotide sequence: TGCGCCAGCAGCCAAGACACAGGGGGCATTGGAAACACCATATATTTT. Translating gives CASSQDTGGIGNTIYF.